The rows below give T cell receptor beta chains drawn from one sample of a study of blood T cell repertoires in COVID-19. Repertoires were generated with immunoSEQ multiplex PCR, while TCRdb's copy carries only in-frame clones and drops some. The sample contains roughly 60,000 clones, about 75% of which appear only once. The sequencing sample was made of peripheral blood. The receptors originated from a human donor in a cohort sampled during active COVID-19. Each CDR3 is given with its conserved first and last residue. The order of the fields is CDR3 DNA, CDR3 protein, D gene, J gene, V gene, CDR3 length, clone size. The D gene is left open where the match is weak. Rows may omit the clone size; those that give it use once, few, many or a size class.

DNA: TGTGCCAGTAGTTCGGGTACAGGGCTTATCAATTCACCCCTCCACTTT
CDR3: CASSSGTGLINSPLHF
D: NA
J: TRBJ1-6
V: TRBV19
length: 16
size: few

DNA: TGTGCCAGCAGCTTAGGGGGGACAGTTAAGGGCAATGAGCAGTTCTTC
CDR3: CASSLGGTVKGNEQFF
D: TRBD1
J: TRBJ2-1
V: TRBV7-9
length: 16
size: NA

DNA: TGTGCCAGCAGCCAGGGAGGGAATCAGCCCCAGCATTTT
CDR3: CASSQGGNQPQHF
D: NA
J: TRBJ1-5
V: TRBV4-2
length: 13
size: few

DNA: TGTGCCAGCAGCGAACGGACAGGGGGAGGCTACGAGCAGTACTTC
CDR3: CASSERTGGGYEQYF
D: TRBD1
J: TRBJ2-7
V: TRBV9
length: 15
size: NA

DNA: TGCGCCAGCAGTGACGGGGACAATGAGCAGTTCTTC
CDR3: CASSDGDNEQFF
D: NA
J: TRBJ2-1
V: TRBV10-1
length: 12
size: NA

DNA: TGCAGCGCTGGGACTAGCGGATACAATGAGCAGTTCTTC
CDR3: CSAGTSGYNEQFF
D: TRBD2
J: TRBJ2-1
V: TRBV29-1
length: 13
size: NA

DNA: TGTGCCTGGAGTGTAGGAGGGGCTAACTATGGCTACACCTTC
CDR3: CAWSVGGANYGYTF
D: NA
J: TRBJ1-2
V: TRBV30
length: 14
size: NA

DNA: TGCGCCAGCAGCGTCAAGACAAACACTGAAGCTTTCTTT
CDR3: CASSVKTNTEAFF
D: NA
J: TRBJ1-1
V: TRBV5-1
length: 13
size: NA

DNA: TGCAGTGCTAGTTCCACTAGCTACAATGAGCAGTTCTTC
CDR3: CSASSTSYNEQFF
D: NA
J: TRBJ2-1
V: TRBV20-1
length: 13
size: NA

DNA: TGCGCCAGCAGCCGAGGCGGGGAGCGGGGGGTGTCCTCCTACAATGAGCAGTTCTTC
CDR3: CASSRGGERGVSSYNEQFF
D: TRBD2
J: TRBJ2-1
V: TRBV4-3
length: 19
size: NA

DNA: TGTGCCACCGCACAGGAAACCCAGCCCCAGCATTTT
CDR3: CATAQETQPQHF
D: NA
J: TRBJ1-5
V: TRBV19
length: 12
size: once

DNA: TGTGCCAGCAGCCGACAGGGGGCGAACTCCGGGGAGCTGTTTTTT
CDR3: CASSRQGANSGELFF
D: TRBD1
J: TRBJ2-2
V: TRBV9
length: 15
size: NA

DNA: TGTGCCAGCAGCGTATTGGGGTGGGGCAGGGGTTCGGATACGCAGTATTTT
CDR3: CASSVLGWGRGSDTQYF
D: NA
J: TRBJ2-3
V: TRBV9
length: 17
size: NA

DNA: TGCAGCGTTGAGGGTCTCGCTGGACAGGGGGTTCACGAGCAGTACTTC
CDR3: CSVEGLAGQGVHEQYF
D: TRBD1
J: TRBJ2-7
V: TRBV29-1
length: 16
size: NA

DNA: TGTGCCAGCAGCTTGAGTGTGGGGAGACAGGGCTCCGAGCAGTACTTC
CDR3: CASSLSVGRQGSEQYF
D: TRBD1
J: TRBJ2-7
V: TRBV7-9
length: 16
size: NA

DNA: TGTGCCAGCAGCTTAGAACAGGGTCACAATGAGCAGTTCTTC
CDR3: CASSLEQGHNEQFF
D: NA
J: TRBJ2-1
V: TRBV7-2
length: 14
size: NA

DNA: TGTGCCAGCAGCAGAACTAGCGGGAGTTATTTCTTC
CDR3: CASSRTSGSYFF
D: TRBD2
J: TRBJ2-1
V: TRBV28
length: 12
size: NA

DNA: TGCAGCGGTTCGGGACATCTGAACACTGAAGCTTTCTTT
CDR3: CSGSGHLNTEAFF
D: NA
J: TRBJ1-1
V: TRBV29-1
length: 13
size: few

DNA: TGCAGTGCCCTTAACTATGGCTACACCTTC
CDR3: CSALNYGYTF
D: NA
J: TRBJ1-2
V: TRBV20-1
length: 10
size: NA

DNA: TGTGCCACCAGCAGAGAGGCCGCAACCTACGAGCAGTACTTC
CDR3: CATSREAATYEQYF
D: NA
J: TRBJ2-7
V: TRBV15
length: 14
size: NA

DNA: TGTGCCAGCAGTGTCCCAGGGCTTTATGGCTACACCTTC
CDR3: CASSVPGLYGYTF
D: NA
J: TRBJ1-2
V: TRBV25-1
length: 13
size: NA

DNA: TGTGCCAGCAGTGAAGGCCCAGGGATGGCAAACACCATATATTTT
CDR3: CASSEGPGMANTIYF
D: NA
J: TRBJ1-3
V: TRBV6-1
length: 15
size: NA

DNA: TGTGCCAGCAGTGACTCCAGCGGGCGATACAATGAGCAGTTCTTC
CDR3: CASSDSSGRYNEQFF
D: NA
J: TRBJ2-1
V: TRBV6-4
length: 15
size: NA

DNA: TGTGCCAGCAGCCAAGATCCCCAAGGTAGCGGGGGCCCCCGGGAGACCCAGTACTTC
CDR3: CASSQDPQGSGGPRETQYF
D: TRBD2
J: TRBJ2-5
V: TRBV4-2
length: 19
size: NA

DNA: TGTGCCAGCAGTCCACCGACAGGGGTAGCTTTCTTT
CDR3: CASSPPTGVAFF
D: TRBD1
J: TRBJ1-1
V: TRBV12-3/TRBV12-4
length: 12
size: NA

DNA: TGTGCCAGCAGTTCGCAGGGTGGGTACACCTTC
CDR3: CASSSQGGYTF
D: NA
J: TRBJ1-2
V: TRBV28
length: 11
size: NA

DNA: TGCGCCAGCACCTCATGGGGCGTGGGGACTGAAGCTTTCTTT
CDR3: CASTSWGVGTEAFF
D: NA
J: TRBJ1-1
V: TRBV5-1
length: 14
size: NA

DNA: TGTGCCAGCAGCTCCAGTGGGGGGACAGGATCCTACAATGAGCAGTTCTTC
CDR3: CASSSSGGTGSYNEQFF
D: TRBD1
J: TRBJ2-1
V: TRBV5-5
length: 17
size: NA

DNA: TGCGCCAGCAGCGCCCACGGTAGCGGGGCCTACGAGCAGTACTTC
CDR3: CASSAHGSGAYEQYF
D: TRBD2
J: TRBJ2-7
V: TRBV5-1
length: 15
size: NA

DNA: TGTGCCACTGAGGGGGAGGGGTATAGCAATCAGCCCCAGCATTTT
CDR3: CATEGEGYSNQPQHF
D: NA
J: TRBJ1-5
V: TRBV28
length: 15
size: few

DNA: TGTGCCTCCACAGGGGGATCTGGAAACACCATATATTTT
CDR3: CASTGGSGNTIYF
D: TRBD1
J: TRBJ1-3
V: TRBV30
length: 13
size: NA

DNA: TGTGCCAGCTCACCCCGGGACAGCTCGAATAATTCACCCCTCCACTTT
CDR3: CASSPRDSSNNSPLHF
D: TRBD1
J: TRBJ1-6
V: TRBV18
length: 16
size: NA

DNA: TGTGCCAGCAGCGCCGGGACAGGGTCCTCTACTTCTTACGAGCAGTACTTC
CDR3: CASSAGTGSSTSYEQYF
D: TRBD1
J: TRBJ2-7
V: TRBV9
length: 17
size: few

DNA: TGTGCCAGCAGCTTCGGCGGGGGTGGCACAGATACGCAGTATTTT
CDR3: CASSFGGGGTDTQYF
D: TRBD2
J: TRBJ2-3
V: TRBV7-2
length: 15
size: once

DNA: NA
CDR3: CASSTSTGFQPQHF
D: NA
J: TRBJ1-5
V: TRBV27
length: 14
size: NA

DNA: TGTGCCAGTAGGGAGAGCTATGGCTACACCTTC
CDR3: CASRESYGYTF
D: NA
J: TRBJ1-2
V: TRBV19
length: 11
size: few

DNA: TGCGCCAGCAGCCAGCTGACAGGGGGTGGCCACGAGCAGTACTTC
CDR3: CASSQLTGGGHEQYF
D: TRBD1
J: TRBJ2-7
V: TRBV4-3
length: 15
size: NA

DNA: TGTGCCAGCAGCTTAGGTAGACAGGCCTACGAGCAGTACTTC
CDR3: CASSLGRQAYEQYF
D: NA
J: TRBJ2-7
V: TRBV7-2
length: 14
size: NA

DNA: TGTGCCAGCAGCTTGGGACAGGACTATGGCTACACCTTC
CDR3: CASSLGQDYGYTF
D: NA
J: TRBJ1-2
V: TRBV5-4
length: 13
size: few

DNA: TGTGCCAGCAGTGGGGGACTCCCCTCCTACAATGAGCAGTTCTTC
CDR3: CASSGGLPSYNEQFF
D: NA
J: TRBJ2-1
V: TRBV27
length: 15
size: NA

DNA: TGTGCCAGCAGGCAGACAGAAAACACTGAAGCTTTCTTT
CDR3: CASRQTENTEAFF
D: NA
J: TRBJ1-1
V: TRBV6-6
length: 13
size: NA

DNA: TGTGCCAGCAGCCCCTCCTCCACAGATACGCAGTATTTT
CDR3: CASSPSSTDTQYF
D: NA
J: TRBJ2-3
V: TRBV9
length: 13
size: NA

DNA: TGCGCCAGCAGCCAAGAAGGCGGCAGCCCTGGGTACCAGCCCCAGCATTTT
CDR3: CASSQEGGSPGYQPQHF
D: NA
J: TRBJ1-5
V: TRBV4-1
length: 17
size: few

DNA: TGCAGCGTTGGTCCAGCGGTGAACTCCTACGAGCAGTACTTC
CDR3: CSVGPAVNSYEQYF
D: NA
J: TRBJ2-7
V: TRBV29-1
length: 14
size: NA

DNA: TGTGCCAGCAGCTTAGTGGGGGTGACAGGGGGTGGCTACACCTTC
CDR3: CASSLVGVTGGGYTF
D: TRBD1
J: TRBJ1-2
V: TRBV11-2
length: 15
size: NA

DNA: TGTGCCACCCGAGGACCCGCAGGAGGCTATGGCTACACCTTC
CDR3: CATRGPAGGYGYTF
D: NA
J: TRBJ1-2
V: TRBV2
length: 14
size: NA

DNA: TGTGCCAGCAGCGGAAGGACAGGGAGGGGGGAGCTGTTTTTT
CDR3: CASSGRTGRGELFF
D: TRBD1
J: TRBJ2-2
V: TRBV5-6
length: 14
size: NA

DNA: TGTGCCACCAGCAGGGGACTAGCGGGAGGTAATGAGCAGTTCTTC
CDR3: CATSRGLAGGNEQFF
D: TRBD2
J: TRBJ2-1
V: TRBV15
length: 15
size: NA

DNA: TGCGCCAGCAGCTTGACAGTGGGAGTCTACAATGAGCAGTTCTTC
CDR3: CASSLTVGVYNEQFF
D: NA
J: TRBJ2-1
V: TRBV5-1
length: 15
size: NA

DNA: TGCGCCAGCAGCTTGTACGGGGGAGATCAGCCCCAGCATTTT
CDR3: CASSLYGGDQPQHF
D: NA
J: TRBJ1-5
V: TRBV5-1
length: 14
size: NA

DNA: TGTGCCTTCCTAGCGGGCCTACACAATGAGCAGTTCTTC
CDR3: CAFLAGLHNEQFF
D: TRBD2
J: TRBJ2-1
V: TRBV2
length: 13
size: NA

DNA: TGCGCCAGCAGCCTGTTTGGGGACGTTGGTGGACAGGCCACAGATACGCAGTATTTT
CDR3: CASSLFGDVGGQATDTQYF
D: TRBD1
J: TRBJ2-3
V: TRBV5-1
length: 19
size: NA

DNA: TGTGCCAGCAGCGCACGAGAAAGGGACGGAGACGGGGGTGAGCAGTTCTTC
CDR3: CASSARERDGDGGEQFF
D: NA
J: TRBJ2-1
V: TRBV7-9
length: 17
size: NA

DNA: TGTGCCAGCAGCTTGGCCCCTGGACAGGGGAATAACTATGGCTACACCTTC
CDR3: CASSLAPGQGNNYGYTF
D: TRBD1
J: TRBJ1-2
V: TRBV5-8
length: 17
size: NA

DNA: TGTGCCATCAGTGAGAATAGCGGGGGGGCCGCCCAGTACTTC
CDR3: CAISENSGGAAQYF
D: TRBD2
J: TRBJ2-5
V: TRBV10-3
length: 14
size: NA

DNA: TGTGCCAGCAGCCCTCGACTAGCGGGGGATCCCGGGGAGCTGTTTTTT
CDR3: CASSPRLAGDPGELFF
D: TRBD2
J: TRBJ2-2
V: TRBV7-2
length: 16
size: NA